This is a list of T cell receptor beta chains from one sample in a study of technical replicates of blood from a few donors. Sequenced by immunoSEQ multiplex PCR; TCRdb stores in-frame clones only, minus some. The table includes some 70,000 clones, roughly 95% detected once. Sequenced: T cells isolated from PBMCs. These receptors originate from a human donor in good health. Each CDR3 is given with its conserved first and last residue. The D gene is left open where the match is weak. Size is stated for part of the rows, as once, few or many counts, or as a class when the clone is expanded.

v_gene	d_gene	j_gene	abundance	CDR3aa	CDR3nt
TRBV2	TRBD1	TRBJ1-5	.	CASSLDRGSNQPQHF	TGTGCCAGCAGCCTAGACAGGGGTAGCAATCAGCCCCAGCATTTT
TRBV2	.	TRBJ1-5	.	CASSRGGNQPQHF	TGTGCCAGCAGTAGGGGTGGCAATCAGCCCCAGCATTTT
TRBV5-1	.	TRBJ1-4	.	CASSLVDANEKLFF	TGCGCCAGCAGCCTGGTAGATGCTAATGAAAAACTGTTTTTT
TRBV19	.	TRBJ2-7	.	CASSVGDNYEQYF	TGTGCCAGTAGTGTTGGGGACAACTACGAGCAGTACTTC
TRBV29-1	TRBD1	TRBJ2-5	.	CSVVKGATHQETQYF	TGCAGCGTTGTAAAGGGGGCTACACACCAAGAGACCCAGTACTTC
TRBV9	TRBD2	TRBJ2-2	once	CASSDAGSGSRTGELFF	TGTGCCAGCAGCGATGCGGGGAGCGGGAGTCGGACCGGGGAGCTGTTTTTT
TRBV6-5	.	TRBJ1-2	.	CASRADRGKGGYTF	TGTGCCAGCAGGGCGGATAGGGGGAAGGGTGGCTACACCTTC
TRBV4-1	.	TRBJ2-5	.	CASSHLTWETQYF	TGCGCCAGCAGCCATTTGACTTGGGAGACCCAGTACTTC
TRBV30	.	TRBJ1-6	.	CAWSVYRGQNSPLHF	TGTGCCTGGAGTGTGTACCGGGGTCAGAATTCACCCCTCCACTTT
TRBV28	TRBD2	TRBJ2-7	.	CASSSSRTSEAFYEQYF	TGTGCCAGCAGTTCCTCCCGGACTAGCGAGGCCTTCTACGAGCAGTACTTC
TRBV15	.	TRBJ1-1	.	CATSEGQYEAFF	TGTGCCACCAGCGAAGGACAGTATGAAGCTTTCTTT
TRBV28	.	TRBJ2-3	.	CASSLGAASTDTQYF	TGTGCCAGCAGTTTAGGGGCGGCCAGCACAGATACGCAGTATTTT
TRBV15	TRBD2	TRBJ2-5	.	CATSRSSGSQETQYF	TGTGCCACCAGCAGATCAAGCGGGAGCCAAGAGACCCAGTACTTC
TRBV7-2	TRBD2	TRBJ2-1	.	CASSSGAGLSYNEQFF	TGTGCCAGCAGCTCCGGAGCGGGGCTCTCCTACAATGAGCAGTTCTTC
TRBV4-2	TRBD2	TRBJ2-1	.	CASSQGLAGGQNEQFF	TGTGCCAGCAGCCAAGGACTAGCGGGGGGGCAAAATGAGCAGTTCTTC
TRBV5-4	TRBD1	TRBJ1-4	.	CASSRDRGNEKLFF	TGTGCCAGCAGCAGAGACAGGGGAAATGAAAAACTGTTTTTT